These 2 T cell receptor beta chains were all obtained from the same sample, sequenced in a study of blood T cell repertoires in COVID-19. Using immunoSEQ multiplex PCR, the repertoire was profiled, and TCRdb retains in-frame clones only, with some absent. The repertoire has some 65,000 clones, 75% to 90% of them found once; the top ten carry 16%. The sequenced sample consisted of peripheral blood. Source of these receptors: a man aged 40-50 years with COVID-19, enrolled during active disease.

This chain uses TRBV11-2 with TRBJ2-5; D gene uncertain. V lost 3 bases to trimming and J lost 2 bases, with 7 bases between them. Germline loops: CDR1 SGHAT, CDR2 FQNNGV. The CDR3 loop spans 13 amino acids. The chain's CDR3 is CASSFNSQETQYF. The CDR3 DNA is TGTGCCAGCAGCTTCAACTCTCAAGAGACCCAGTACTTC. The entire variable domain, with the rest obtained from reference TRBV11-2 and TRBJ2-5, is as follows: EAGVAQSPRYKIIEKRQSVAFWCNPISGHATLYWYQQILGQGPKLLIQFQNNGVVDDSQLPKDRFSAERLKGVDSTLKIQPAKLEDSAVYLCASSFNSQETQYFGPGTRLLVL.

This chain uses TRBV10-2 with TRBJ1-6, with D possibly being TRBD1 (5 bases). Deletions cut 3 bases from V and 6 bases from J, with 6 bases between. The CDR3 loop spans 13 amino acids. The germline gives CDR1 WSHSY, CDR2 SAAADI. The DNA for the CDR3 is TGCGCCAGCAGTGAAGACAGTAATTCACCCCTCCACTTT. This codes for CASSEDSNSPLHF.